The sample holds many counts of the clone carrying this T cell receptor (beta chain). The sequenced patients had an expansion of CD8+CD57+ cells seen by flow cytometry. This entry comes from a study of CD8+CD57+ T cells in acquired aplastic anemia. In germline, CDR1 is WNHNN, CDR2 SYGVQD (reference sequence). CDR3 length: 13 residues. Using genomic DNA as the template, TCR beta VDJ and CDR3 profiling was carried out. TCRdb fed the reads into MiXCR, producing one record per CDR3 protein. The sample shows about half a million distinct CDR3 sequences, 25% to 40% of them seen only once. Sequencing was done on a sample of sorted CD4+, CD8+, or CD8+CD57+ T cells (not recorded which) from PBMCs. This chain links TRBV10-1 with TRBJ2-1, with 7 bases lining up with TRBD1. This TCR was recovered from a human donor with aplastic anemia. The CDR3, as DNA: TGCGCTGATGCGAGGGGGCGTTGTAATGAGCAGTTCTTC. Residues: CADARGRCNEQFF.